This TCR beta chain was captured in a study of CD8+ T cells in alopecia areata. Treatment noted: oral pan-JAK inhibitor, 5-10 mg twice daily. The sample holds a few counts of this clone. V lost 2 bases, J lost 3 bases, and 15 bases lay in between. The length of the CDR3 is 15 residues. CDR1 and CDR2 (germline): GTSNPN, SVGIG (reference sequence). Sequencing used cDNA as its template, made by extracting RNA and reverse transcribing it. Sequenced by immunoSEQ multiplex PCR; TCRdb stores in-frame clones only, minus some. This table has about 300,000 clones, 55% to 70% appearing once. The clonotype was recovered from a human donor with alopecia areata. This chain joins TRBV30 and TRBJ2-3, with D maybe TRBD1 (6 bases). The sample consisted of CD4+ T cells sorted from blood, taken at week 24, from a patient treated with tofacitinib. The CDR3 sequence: CAWSTTGRSTDTQYF. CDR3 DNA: TGTGCCTGGAGTACAACAGGGAGATCAACAGATACGCAGTATTTT.